This T cell receptor beta chain was documented in a study of CD8 T cells in Susac syndrome. Reverse transcription of about 0.5 to 1 ug RNA used random hexamers. Each CDR3 protein is one row after TCRdb ran MiXCR on the immunoSEQ multiplex PCR reads. The sample shows about 180,000 distinct CDR3 sequences, around 94% of them seen only once. TEMRA cells were enriched by FACS, and CD4+ and CD8+ T cells were negatively isolated. The CDR3 is 15 residues long. Germline values: CDR1 MNHEY, CDR2 SVGAGI. V was clipped by 1 base and J by 0 bases, with 8 bases between them. The chain couples TRBV6-5 to TRBJ2-3; unclear D gene. This receptor was taken from a human donor with Susac syndrome. Sequences were obtained from CD4+ T cells from PBMCs. CDR3 in amino acids: CASSYYGGSTDTQYF. In DNA form, the CDR3 reads TGTGCCAGCAGTTACTATGGTGGTAGCACAGATACGCAGTATTTT.